The clone carrying this T cell receptor beta chain was detected ten times or more. These data originate in a study of blood T cells in healthy people across ages. The germline V gene encodes CDR1 SNHLY and CDR2 FYNNEI. The CDR3 is 13 residues long. V shed 4 bases and J shed 1 base, with 7 bases lying between them. A sample-barcoded 5' primer and a J-beta primer mix were used in a second PCR of about 7 to 12 cycles. TCRdb re-derived calls from the 5' RACE reads in MiXCR, one entry per CDR3 protein. The sample records approximately 780,000 distinct CDR3 sequences, more than 25% being singletons. These records were also assigned to another study, of T cells of mothers and their children.

This clonotype originated in a boy between 5 and 17 years old in good health. What was sequenced was blood. The chain joins TRBV2 to TRBJ2-5, with D perhaps matching TRBD1 (6 bases). CDR3 DNA sequence: TGTGCCAGCAGTGGGACAGTCCAAGAGACCCAGTACTTC. Its translation is CASSGTVQETQYF.